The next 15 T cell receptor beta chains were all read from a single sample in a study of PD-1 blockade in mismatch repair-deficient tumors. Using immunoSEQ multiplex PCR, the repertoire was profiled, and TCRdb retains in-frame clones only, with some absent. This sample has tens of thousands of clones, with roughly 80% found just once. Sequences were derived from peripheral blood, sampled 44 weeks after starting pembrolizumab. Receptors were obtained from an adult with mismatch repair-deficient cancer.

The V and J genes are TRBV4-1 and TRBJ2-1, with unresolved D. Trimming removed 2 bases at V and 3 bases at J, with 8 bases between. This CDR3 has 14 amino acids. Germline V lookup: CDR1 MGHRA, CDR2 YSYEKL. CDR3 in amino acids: CASSQLRDYNEQFF. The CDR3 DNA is TGCGCCAGCAGCCAACTCAGAGACTACAATGAGCAGTTCTTC.

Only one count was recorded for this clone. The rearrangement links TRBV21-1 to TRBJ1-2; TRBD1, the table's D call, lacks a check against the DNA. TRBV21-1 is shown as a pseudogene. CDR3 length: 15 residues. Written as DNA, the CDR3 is TGTGCCAGCAGCAAATGGGACAGAGGCTTTTATGGCTACACCTTC. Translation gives CASSKWDRGFYGYTF.

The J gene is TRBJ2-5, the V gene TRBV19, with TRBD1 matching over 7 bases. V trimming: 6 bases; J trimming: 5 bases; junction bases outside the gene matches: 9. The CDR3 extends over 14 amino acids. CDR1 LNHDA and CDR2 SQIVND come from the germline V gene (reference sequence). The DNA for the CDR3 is TGTGCCAGTAGGCGAGGGGGCGCAGGGGAGACCCAGTACTTC. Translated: CASRRGGAGETQYF.

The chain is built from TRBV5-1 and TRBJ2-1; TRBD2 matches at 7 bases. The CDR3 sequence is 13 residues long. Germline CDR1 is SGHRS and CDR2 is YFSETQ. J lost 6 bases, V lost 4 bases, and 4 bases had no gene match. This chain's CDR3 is CASSPRTSNEQFF. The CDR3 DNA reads TGCGCCAGCAGCCCCCGGACTAGCAATGAGCAGTTCTTC.

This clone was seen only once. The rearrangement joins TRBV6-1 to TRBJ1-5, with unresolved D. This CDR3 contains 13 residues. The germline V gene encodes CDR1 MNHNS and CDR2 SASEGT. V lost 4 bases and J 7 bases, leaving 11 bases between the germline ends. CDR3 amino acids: CASSAQFQQPQHF. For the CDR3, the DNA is TGTGCCAGCAGTGCCCAGTTTCAACAGCCCCAGCATTTT.

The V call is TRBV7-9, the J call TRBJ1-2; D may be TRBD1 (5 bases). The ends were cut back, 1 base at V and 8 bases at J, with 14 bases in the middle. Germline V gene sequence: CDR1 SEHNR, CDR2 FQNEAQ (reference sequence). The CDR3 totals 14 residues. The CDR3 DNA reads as TGTGCCAGCAGCTTAGGAACAGGTGGTGAAGGCTACACCTTC. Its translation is CASSLGTGGEGYTF.

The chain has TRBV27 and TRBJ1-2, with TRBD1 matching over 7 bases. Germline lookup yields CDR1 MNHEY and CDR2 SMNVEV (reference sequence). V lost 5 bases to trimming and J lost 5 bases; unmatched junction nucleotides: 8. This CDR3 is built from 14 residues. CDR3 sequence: CASSPRQGWYGYTF. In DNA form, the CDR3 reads TGTGCCAGCAGTCCGCGACAGGGTTGGTATGGCTACACCTTC.

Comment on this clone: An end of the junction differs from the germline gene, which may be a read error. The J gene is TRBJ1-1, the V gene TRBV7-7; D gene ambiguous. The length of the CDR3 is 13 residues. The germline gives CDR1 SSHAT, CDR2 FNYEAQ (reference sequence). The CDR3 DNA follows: TGTGCTAGCAGCTCACGAACGAACACTGAAGCTTTCTTT. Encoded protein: CASSSRTNTEAFF.

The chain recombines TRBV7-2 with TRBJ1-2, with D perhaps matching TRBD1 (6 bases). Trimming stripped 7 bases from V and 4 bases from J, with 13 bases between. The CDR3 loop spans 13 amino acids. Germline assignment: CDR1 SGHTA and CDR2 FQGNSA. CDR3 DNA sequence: TGTGCCAGCACCAACGGACAGTTCTATGGCTACACCTTC. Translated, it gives CASTNGQFYGYTF.

CDR3 in amino acids: CASSFTGELTEAFF. DNA for the CDR3: TGCGCCAGCAGCTTTACAGGAGAATTAACTGAAGCTTTCTTT. This chain links TRBV5-1 with TRBJ1-1; TRBD1 might be the D (5 bases). The germline V gene has CDR1 SGHRS and CDR2 YFSETQ. The CDR3 runs to 14 residues. V dropped 2 bases and J dropped 5 bases, with 13 bases sitting between them.

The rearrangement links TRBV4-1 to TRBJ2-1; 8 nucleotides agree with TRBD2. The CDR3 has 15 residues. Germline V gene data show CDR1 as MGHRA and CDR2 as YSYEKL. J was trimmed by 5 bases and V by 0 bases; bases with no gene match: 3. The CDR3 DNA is TGCGCCAGCAGCCAAGAGTCTAGCGGGCACAATGAGCAGTTCTTC. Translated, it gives CASSQESSGHNEQFF.

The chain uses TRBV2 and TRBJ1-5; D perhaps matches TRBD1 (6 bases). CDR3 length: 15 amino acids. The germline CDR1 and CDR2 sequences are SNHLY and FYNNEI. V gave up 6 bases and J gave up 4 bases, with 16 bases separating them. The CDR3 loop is CASRGARGNNQPQHF. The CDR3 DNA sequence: TGTGCCAGCAGGGGGGCCAGGGGTAATAATCAGCCCCAGCATTTT.

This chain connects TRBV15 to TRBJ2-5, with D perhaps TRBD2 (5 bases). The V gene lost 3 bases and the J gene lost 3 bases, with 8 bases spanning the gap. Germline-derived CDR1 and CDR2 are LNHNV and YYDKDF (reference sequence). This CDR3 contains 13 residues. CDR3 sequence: CATSRTIKETQYF. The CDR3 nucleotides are TGTGCCACCAGCAGGACTATCAAAGAGACCCAGTACTTC.

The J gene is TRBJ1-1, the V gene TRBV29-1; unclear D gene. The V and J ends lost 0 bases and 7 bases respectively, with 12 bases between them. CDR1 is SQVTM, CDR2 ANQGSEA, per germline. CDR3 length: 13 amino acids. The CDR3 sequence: CSVEDTNSGEAFF. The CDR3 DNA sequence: TGCAGCGTTGAAGACACAAACTCTGGTGAAGCTTTCTTT. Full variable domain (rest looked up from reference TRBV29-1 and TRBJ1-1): SAVISQKPSRDICQRGTSLTIQCQVDSQVTMMFWYRQQPGQSLTLIATANQGSEATYESGFVIDKFPISRPNLTFSTLTVSNMSPEDSSIYLCSVEDTNSGEAFFGQGTRLTVV.

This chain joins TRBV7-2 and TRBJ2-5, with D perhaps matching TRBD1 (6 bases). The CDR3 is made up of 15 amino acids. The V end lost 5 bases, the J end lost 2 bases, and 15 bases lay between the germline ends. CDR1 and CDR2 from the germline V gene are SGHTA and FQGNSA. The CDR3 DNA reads TGTGCCAGCAGCGTACAAGGTGGACAGCAAGAGACCCAGTACTTC. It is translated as CASSVQGGQQETQYF.